This T cell receptor (beta chain) was recorded in a study of blood T cells in healthy people across ages. Per germline, CDR1 MGHRA and CDR2 YSYEKL. The ends were cut back, 4 bases at V and 4 bases at J, with 15 bases in the middle. The CDR3 covers 15 residues. It was with a sample-barcoded 5' primer and a J-beta primer mix that a second PCR of roughly 7 to 12 cycles was run. Paired-end reads containing CDR3 totaled no fewer than 2.5 million for each sample. Via MiXCR, TCRdb re-called the 5' RACE reads, giving one row per CDR3 protein. This sample has about 970,000 distinct CDR3 sequences, with roughly 51% found just once. For this clonotype: Its matching antigen is unknown.

Study-wide results and caveats: Estimated diversity that came from one million T cells was considered an underestimate. Unsorted PBMCs blocked a conclusive comparison of naive and antigen-experienced cells. Donor CMV status, an unknown factor, possibly confounded changes in expanded clonotypes.

The chain has TRBV4-1 and TRBJ2-3; D is unclear. The sequenced sample consisted of blood. The origin of this receptor is a woman aged 60-70 years in good health. The CDR3 here is CASSPLWASSDTQYF. The CDR3 nucleotides read TGCGCCAGCAGCCCTCTCTGGGCTAGTTCAGATACGCAGTATTTT.